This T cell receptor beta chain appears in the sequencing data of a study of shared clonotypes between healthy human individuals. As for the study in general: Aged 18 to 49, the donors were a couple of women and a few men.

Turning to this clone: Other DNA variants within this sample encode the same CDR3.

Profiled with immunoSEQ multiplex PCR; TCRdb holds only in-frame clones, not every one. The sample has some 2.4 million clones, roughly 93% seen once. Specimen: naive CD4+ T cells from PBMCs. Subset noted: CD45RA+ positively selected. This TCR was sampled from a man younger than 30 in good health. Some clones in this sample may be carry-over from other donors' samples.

The CDR3 bases are TGTGCCAGCAGCTTCGGGACAGGGGGGAAAGAGACCCAGTACTTC. This translates into CASSFGTGGKETQYF. The genes are TRBV28 and TRBJ2-5, with 11 bases identical to TRBD1. This CDR3 is built from 15 residues. V trimming: 6 bases; J trimming: 3 bases; junction bases outside the gene matches: 6. Germline V lookup: CDR1 MDHEN, CDR2 SYDVKM.